Each of the 7 T cell receptor beta chains below was sequenced from the same sample in a study of T cells after posttransplantation cyclophosphamide. TCRdb keeps only in-frame clones here, not all; method: immunoSEQ multiplex PCR. Here the sample spans about 20,000 clones, approximately 98% being singletons. The naive gate required viable CD3+CD4+ or CD3+CD8+ cells with CCR7+CD45RA+CD45RO-CD95-CD27+CD28+ phenotype. Sequenced material: naive CD4+ T cells sorted from PBMCs. All receptors derive from a man aged 40-50 years in good health, CMV-negative, and a related stem cell transplant donor.

The V call is TRBV7-9, the J call TRBJ2-3, with 9 positions matching TRBD2. Germline trimming cut 4 bases from V and 6 bases from J; bases unmatched to any gene: 5. The CDR3 covers 14 residues. Germline V gene lookup returns CDR1 SEHNR and CDR2 FQNEAQ (reference sequence). The CDR3 bases are TGTGCCAGCAGCTCAGCGGGAGGCTCCGATACGCAGTATTTT. Its protein is CASSSAGGSDTQYF. Full variable domain (remainder filled in from reference TRBV7-9 and TRBJ2-3): DTGVSQNPRHKITKRGQNVTFRCDPISEHNRLYWYRQTLGQGPEFLTYFQNEAQLEKSRLLSDRFSAERPKGSFSTLEIQRTEQGDSAMYLCASSSAGGSDTQYFGPGTRLTVL.

The chain employs TRBV30 and TRBJ2-5; possibly TRBD2 for D (6 bases). Trimming shortened V by 5 bases and J by 1 base, and 11 bases separated the two germline ends. The germline V gene has CDR1 GTSNPN and CDR2 SVGIG (reference sequence). This CDR3 is 13 amino acids long. The DNA of the CDR3 is TGTGCCTGGTCTAGGGGACTCCAAGAGACCCAGTACTTC. This encodes CAWSRGLQETQYF.

In this sample, this clone turned up once. The chain recombines TRBV7-9 with TRBJ2-3; 13 bases are a match to TRBD2. CDR3 length equals 18 residues. Losses at the gene ends were 5 bases for V and 0 bases for J; bases not matched to a gene: 8. Germline-derived CDR1 and CDR2 are SEHNR and FQNEAQ (reference sequence). Written as DNA, the CDR3 is TGTGCCAGCAGCGAAATCGGGACTAGCGGGACTAGCACAGATACGCAGTATTTT. Encoded protein: CASSEIGTSGTSTDTQYF.

Only one count was recorded for this clone. The V and J genes are TRBV6-4 and TRBJ1-1; 8 bases align to TRBD1. Trimming at V came to 2 bases and at J to 11 bases, leaving 4 bases not matched to a gene. This CDR3 has 12 amino acids. Germline V lookup: CDR1 MRHNA, CDR2 SNTAGT. The CDR3 DNA is TGTGCCAGCAGTGACAACAGGGGGGAGGCTTTCTTT. The encoded protein is CASSDNRGEAFF.

The chain is built from TRBV7-9 and TRBJ2-1; tentatively, D is TRBD2 (6 bases). The CDR3 is 14 residues long. V was clipped by 0 bases and J by 9 bases, with 12 bases between them. Germline CDR1 is SEHNR and CDR2 is FQNEAQ (reference sequence). CDR3 DNA sequence: TGTGCCAGCAGCTTAGCGGGAGGAGGGACTGAGCAGTTCTTC. Protein product: CASSLAGGGTEQFF. Looking up the rest from reference TRBV7-9 and TRBJ2-1 gives the full variable domain: DTGVSQNPRHKITKRGQNVTFRCDPISEHNRLYWYRQTLGQGPEFLTYFQNEAQLEKSRLLSDRFSAERPKGSFSTLEIQRTEQGDSAMYLCASSLAGGGTEQFFGPGTRLTVL.

V gene TRBV19 combines with J gene TRBJ1-5, with D unclear. CDR1 and CDR2 from the germline V gene are LNHDA and SQIVND (reference sequence). This CDR3 comprises 14 residues. V lost 3 bases and J lost 6, with 12 bases in between. The CDR3 reads CASSMESMGQPQHF. In nucleotides, the CDR3 is TGTGCCAGTAGTATGGAGTCTATGGGTCAGCCCCAGCATTTT.

This chain links TRBV19 with TRBJ2-3; 7 positions match TRBD2. J was trimmed by 1 base and V by 3 bases; bases with no gene match: 10. CDR3 length: 17 amino acids. The germline V gene encodes CDR1 LNHDA and CDR2 SQIVND (reference sequence). The chain's CDR3 is CASSILSGLTGTDTQYF. The CDR3 coding sequence is TGTGCCAGTAGTATTCTTAGCGGGCTTACTGGCACAGATACGCAGTATTTT. The full variable domain, its missing parts supplied by reference TRBV19 and TRBJ2-3, is DGGITQSPKYLFRKEGQNVTLSCEQNLNHDAMYWYRQDPGQGLRLIYYSQIVNDFQKGDIAEGYSVSREKKESFPLTVTSAQKNPTAFYLCASSILSGLTGTDTQYFGPGTRLTVL.